This T cell receptor beta chain was profiled in a study of CD8+CD57+ T cells in acquired aplastic anemia (dated by TCRdb to the late 2010s). Study-level background: Extracted DNA from sorted CD4+ and CD8+ cells averaged around 3.5 ug, ranging from roughly 0.17 to 30 ug. An average of approximately 9.8 million reads for CD4+ cells and 11.0 million reads for CD8+ cells was obtained from healthy donor samples. Results and caveats for the whole study, not just this receptor: No significant difference in CD8+ Simpson's diversity was found between patients and healthy controls (P=0.060). Roughly 30 CD8+ CDR3 sequences were shared between patients and controls but appeared highly expressed in patients and within their immunodominant clones.

The study deep-sequenced TCR repertoires of sorted CD4+ and CD8+ blood T cells from severe aplastic anemia patients and healthy subjects. Ficoll-Paque density gradient centrifugation was used to isolate peripheral blood mononuclear cells. Before DNA was extracted, CD4+ and CD8+ T cells were sorted using either FACS or magnetic beads. Many counts were recorded for this clonotype. The antigen this receptor binds is unknown. There are no base qualities to consult, and no much larger clone falls within one base. TCR beta VDJ combination and CDR3 sequence profiling used genomic DNA as the template. An Illumina HiSeq 2000 was used for TCR repertoire sequencing. As for the original processing: TRBV/TRBJ rearrangement plots, CDR3 size and DJ length profiles, and Simpson's diversity index were used to assess repertoires. The immunodominant clone was defined as the most abundant DNA sequence in deep sequencing data. CDR3 amino acid sequences were screened for sharing across subjects and were compared with published repertoires and the VDJdb database. TCRdb reran the public reads through fastp at Q25 and MiXCR, keeping productive beta chains. Entries are consolidated by CDR3 protein sequence, retaining the most common genes and DNA. The V and J calls shown here were made by TCRdb, not taken from the authors' results. The sample contains 100,000 to 130,000 distinct CDR3 sequences, about half of them found a single time. Under 35% of the sample comes from the top ten.

Including cysteine and phenylalanine, the CDR3 has 15 amino acids. Only the CDR3 portion is preserved as DNA: 45 bases, with reading frame beginning at the first base. Trimming takes 1 base from V and 2 bases from J, and the germline ends sit 12 bases apart. CDR1 SGHNT and CDR2 YYREEE are derived from the germline V gene (reference sequence). This receptor was identified in a human donor in good health, serving as a control. This receptor chain uses TRBV5-4 and TRBJ1-1; the best D guess is TRBD1, with 5 bases matching. The sequenced sample consisted of sorted CD4+, CD8+, or CD8+CD57+ T cells (not recorded which) from PBMCs. For the CDR3, the sequence is CASSLTQGINTEAFF. The nucleotides read TGTGCCAGCAGCTTGACGCAGGGTATCAACACTGAAGCTTTCTTT.